This TCR beta chain was obtained from a study of T cell responses to AZD1222 COVID-19 vaccine. Assay used: immunoSEQ multiplex PCR; TCRdb lists only in-frame clones, some missing. Here the sample spans 90,000 to 150,000 clones, about 90% being singletons. V was pared by 0 bases and J by 8 bases, with 16 bases between. This CDR3 spans 15 amino acids. Germline V gives CDR1 MNHEY, CDR2 SVGEGT. The study's findings and limits: Following two doses of AZD1222, Spike-specific TCR breadth and depth rose. Close to half of spike-specific TCRs reportedly recognize unmutated variant regions.

In this sample, this clone turned up a few times. What it recognizes is unknown. Sequences were derived from peripheral blood, sampled 28 days after the second AZD1222 dose. J is TRBJ1-2 and V is TRBV6-2 or TRBV6-3, with D tentatively TRBD1 (5 bases). The TCR sequence derives from an adult who received the AZD1222 COVID-19 vaccine. Here the CDR3 DNA reads TGTGCCAGCAGTTACTCGGGACGGTCTTACCAAGGCTACACCTTC. Translated, it gives CASSYSGRSYQGYTF.